Below, 10 T cell receptor beta chains from the same sample are listed, as sequenced in a study of control samples from healthy donors and cancer patients. Profiling relied on immunoSEQ multiplex PCR, and the TCRdb table lists in-frame clones only, not all of them. The data show 170,000 or so clones, with roughly 94% seen just once and roughly 8.4% held by the top ten. Sequenced input: blood. These TCRs come from a woman between 35 and 50 years old in good health.

The chain employs TRBV5-1 and TRBJ1-1; D is perhaps TRBD1 (6 bases). The germline gives CDR1 SGHRS, CDR2 YFSETQ. This CDR3 has 12 amino acids. V was clipped by 0 bases and J by 11 bases, with 11 bases between them. CDR3 region: CASSLGQEEAFF. The CDR3 DNA reads as TGCGCCAGCAGCTTGGGACAGGAAGAGGCTTTCTTT. The whole variable domain, remainder taken from reference TRBV5-1 and TRBJ1-1, is KAGVTQTPRYLIKTRGQQVTLSCSPISGHRSVSWYQQTPGQGLQFLFEYFSETQRNKGNFPGRFSGRQFSNSRSEMNVSTLELGDSALYLCASSLGQEEAFFGQGTRLTVV.

This clone has more than one count but fewer than ten. The V call is TRBV7-9, the J call TRBJ2-1, with D possibly being TRBD1 or TRBD2 (5 bases each). V lost 2 bases and J 2 bases, leaving 13 bases between the germline ends. Per germline, CDR1 SEHNR and CDR2 FQNEAQ (reference sequence). The length of the CDR3 is 16 residues. CDR3 nucleotide sequence: TGTGCCAGCAGCTTAACCGGGGCAGGACCCTACAATGAGCAGTTCTTC. Translated, it gives CASSLTGAGPYNEQFF.

The rearrangement joins TRBV9 to TRBJ1-1, with D hard to call. V was clipped by 0 bases and J by 1 base, with 7 bases between them. This CDR3 comprises 14 residues. Germline V gives CDR1 SGDLS, CDR2 YYNGEE. This CDR3 reads CASSVDGQNTEAFF. CDR3 nucleotide sequence: TGTGCCAGCAGCGTAGACGGGCAGAACACTGAAGCTTTCTTT. The complete variable domain, with remaining parts taken from reference TRBV9 and TRBJ1-1, reads DSGVTQTPKHLITATGQRVTLRCSPRSGDLSVYWYQQSLDQGLQFLIQYYNGEERAKGNILERFSAQQFPDLHSELNLSSLELGDSALYFCASSVDGQNTEAFFGQGTRLTVV.

J is TRBJ2-7 and V is TRBV4-3; D is possibly TRBD1 (5 bases). CDR1 and CDR2 (germline): LGHNA, YSLEER. There are 13 residues in the CDR3. The germline V and J ends were trimmed by 3 bases and 2 bases, with 8 bases remaining between them. Written as DNA, the CDR3 is TGCGCCAGCAGCCAGGGGCCAACCTACGAGCAGTACTTC. Its protein product is CASSQGPTYEQYF.

This chain connects TRBV6-5 to TRBJ2-5, with a weak D call TRBD1 (5 bases). V lost 2 bases and J lost 7, with 11 bases in between. The CDR3 loop spans 13 amino acids. Germline lookup yields CDR1 MNHEY and CDR2 SVGAGI. CDR3 coding DNA: TGTGCCAGCAGTTACACTTTAAGGGGGACCCAGTACTTC. Protein product: CASSYTLRGTQYF.

J is TRBJ1-1 and V is TRBV7-8; no clear D gene. CDR3 length: 13 residues. Germline lookup yields CDR1 SGHVS and CDR2 FQNEAQ. V lost 9 bases and J 4 bases, leaving 15 bases between the germline ends. This CDR3 reads CASSPPGVTEAFF. Written as DNA, the CDR3 is TGTGCCAGTAGTCCTCCCGGGGTCACTGAAGCTTTCTTT.

V and J are TRBV12-5 and TRBJ1-5; D unresolved. CDR1 is LGHNT, CDR2 FRNRAP, per germline. Between the trimmed V and J ends, which lost 2 bases and 1 base, there was a span of 3 bases. CDR3 size: 13 residues. CDR3 coding DNA: TGTGCTAGTGGTTTGAGCAGCAATCAGCCCCAGCATTTT. Amino acid sequence: CASGLSSNQPQHF.

This chain uses TRBV19 with TRBJ1-3, with D perhaps matching TRBD1 (5 bases). The germline gives CDR1 LNHDA, CDR2 SQIVND (reference sequence). The CDR3 totals 15 residues. V was clipped by 7 bases and J by 3 bases, with 16 bases between them. The CDR3 nucleotides read TGTGCCAGTACCCTGGCGGGGGGTAATGGAAACACCATATATTTT. This gives the protein CASTLAGGNGNTIYF.

The chain couples TRBV10-1 to TRBJ1-6; TRBD1 agrees at 7 bases. The germline V gene has CDR1 WNHNN and CDR2 SYGVQD (reference sequence). This CDR3 spans 13 amino acids. Trimming at V came to 8 bases and at J to 4 bases, leaving 2 bases not matched to a gene. CDR3 protein: CASEDRYNSPLHF. In DNA form, the CDR3 reads TGCGCCAGCGAGGACAGGTATAATTCACCCCTCCACTTT.

This clone was seen a single time. The genes are TRBV6-5 and TRBJ1-4; D is undetermined. The germline V gene has CDR1 MNHEY and CDR2 SVGAGI. Between the trimmed V and J ends, which lost 6 bases and 5 bases, there was a span of 16 bases. The CDR3 sequence is 15 residues long. Here the CDR3 reads CASRLTAFLNEKLFF. DNA of the CDR3: TGTGCCAGCAGGTTAACAGCTTTTTTAAATGAAAAACTGTTTTTT.